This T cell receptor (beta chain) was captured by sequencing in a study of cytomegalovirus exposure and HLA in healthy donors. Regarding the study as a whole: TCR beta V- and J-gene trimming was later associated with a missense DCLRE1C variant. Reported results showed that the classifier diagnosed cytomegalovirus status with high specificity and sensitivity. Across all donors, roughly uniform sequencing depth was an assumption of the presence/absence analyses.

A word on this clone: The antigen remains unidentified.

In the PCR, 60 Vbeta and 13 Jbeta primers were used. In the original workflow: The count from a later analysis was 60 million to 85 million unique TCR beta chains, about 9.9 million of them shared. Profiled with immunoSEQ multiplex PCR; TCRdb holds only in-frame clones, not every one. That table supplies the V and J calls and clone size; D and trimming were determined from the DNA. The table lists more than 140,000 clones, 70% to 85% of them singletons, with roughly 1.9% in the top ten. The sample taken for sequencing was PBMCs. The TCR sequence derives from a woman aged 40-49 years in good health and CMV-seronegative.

CDR3 sequence (DNA): TGTGCCAGTAGTATAGATCCTCGGAGTGGAAACACCATATATTTT. This sequence encodes CASSIDPRSGNTIYF. V is TRBV19 and J is TRBJ1-3; D gene unclear. V shed 0 bases and J shed 3 bases, with 9 bases lying between them. Germline CDR1 LNHDA, CDR2 SQIVND (reference sequence). The CDR3 contains 15 residues.